The present T cell receptor beta chain was sequenced within a study of CD8+ T cells in alopecia areata. General study points: Throughout tofacitinib, many expanded lesional clones continued to persist in scalp and blood. Normal scalp had lower clonality than lesional scalp, with alopecia totalis/universalis lesions showing this most strongly. Compared with mice, patients displayed less clear TCR sharing, possibly for HLA-related reasons. Having one nonresponder leaves uncertain how baseline CD8+ expansion relates to response.

From germline, CDR1 is SGHAT and CDR2 FQNNGV. Deletions cut 0 bases from V and 0 bases from J, with 9 bases between. The CDR3 length is 15 residues. Regarding treatment: oral pan-JAK inhibitor, 5-10 mg twice daily. Once RNA had been extracted, it was reverse transcribed into cDNA to act as the sequencing template. Method: immunoSEQ multiplex PCR; TCRdb's copy keeps in-frame clones and lacks some. Found here are some 180,000 clones, approximately 50% of them singletons; the top ten hold over 9%. In regard to this clone: The antigen is unknown.

The J gene is TRBJ2-7, the V gene TRBV11-2, with D hard to call. The source is a human donor with alopecia areata. This specimen was CD8+ T cells sorted from blood, taken around week 54, from a patient treated with tofacitinib. The CDR3 DNA follows: TGTGCCAGCAGCTTAGATCAGGCAGTCTCCTACGAGCAGTACTTC. Translating it yields CASSLDQAVSYEQYF. The entire variable domain, with the rest obtained from reference TRBV11-2 and TRBJ2-7, is as follows: EAGVAQSPRYKIIEKRQSVAFWCNPISGHATLYWYQQILGQGPKLLIQFQNNGVVDDSQLPKDRFSAERLKGVDSTLKIQPAKLEDSAVYLCASSLDQAVSYEQYFGPGTRLTVT.